One sample yielded the 20 T cell receptor beta chains listed below, sequenced in a study of blood T cell repertoires in COVID-19. Profiled with immunoSEQ multiplex PCR; TCRdb holds only in-frame clones, not every one. The sample consists of hundreds of thousands of clones, approximately 86% of them appearing once. Specimen: peripheral blood. The receptor source for this set is a woman in her 70s with COVID-19, enrolled during active disease.

The chain has TRBV24-1 and TRBJ2-7; D is ambiguous. The germline V gene encodes CDR1 KGHDR and CDR2 SFDVKD. The CDR3 is made up of 12 amino acids. The ends were cut back, 7 bases at V and 2 bases at J, with 8 bases in the middle. CDR3 nucleotide sequence: TGTGCCACCAGAGACGGAGCCTACGAGCAGTACTTC. Its translation: CATRDGAYEQYF.

This chain connects TRBV7-8 to TRBJ1-5; D is undetermined. The germline V gene has CDR1 SGHVS and CDR2 FQNEAQ. V lost 2 bases and J lost 0, with 14 bases in between. This CDR3 spans 17 amino acids. In DNA, the CDR3 is TGTGCCAGCAGCTTATTTGGGCCTGGCAGTAGCAATCAGCCCCAGCATTTT. Its protein is CASSLFGPGSSNQPQHF.

The chain couples TRBV5-6 to TRBJ1-6, with 9 positions matching TRBD1. Germline V gene lookup returns CDR1 SGHDT and CDR2 YYEEEE. With V trimmed by 5 bases and J by 10 bases, 7 bases remained unmatched. This CDR3 region has 14 residues. This CDR3 is CASSYRTGDSPLHF. The CDR3 nucleotides read TGTGCCAGCAGTTATCGGACAGGGGACTCACCCCTCCACTTT.

The chain employs TRBV6-5 and TRBJ2-1; maybe TRBD2 (6 bases). Trimming pared 2 bases from V and 0 bases from J, leaving 11 bases between. Germline CDR1 MNHEY, CDR2 SVGAGI. This CDR3 is built from 16 residues. As DNA, the CDR3 is TGTGCCAGCAGTTACACTAGCATAAGCTCCTACAATGAGCAGTTCTTC. The encoded protein is CASSYTSISSYNEQFF.

V gene TRBV5-8 combines with J gene TRBJ1-6, with 7 bases aligning to TRBD1. Trimming at V came to 3 bases and at J to 3 bases, leaving 0 bases not matched to a gene. The CDR3 runs to 14 residues. CDR1 is SGHTS, CDR2 YDEGEE, per germline. CDR3 nucleotides: TGTGCCAGCAGCTGGGACAGCTATAATTCACCCCTCCACTTT. It codes for CASSWDSYNSPLHF. The full variable domain, in which reference TRBV5-8 and TRBJ1-6 provide the parts outside the CDR3, is EAGVTQSPTHLIKTRGQQATLRCSPISGHTSVYWYQQALGLGLQFLLWYDEGEERNRGNFPPRFSGRQFPNYSSELNVNALELEDSALYLCASSWDSYNSPLHFGNGTRLTVT.

The J gene is TRBJ1-1, the V gene TRBV7-2; 8 bases match TRBD1. CDR3 length: 14 residues. V shed 5 bases, J shed 4 bases, and the junction held 6 bases outside the gene matches. Germline lookup yields CDR1 SGHTA and CDR2 FQGNSA. CDR3: CASSGGQGSTEAFF. In DNA form, the CDR3 reads TGTGCCAGCAGCGGTGGACAGGGATCCACTGAAGCTTTCTTT.

The chain recombines TRBV29-1 with TRBJ1-1; 10 nucleotides line up with TRBD1. Germline-derived CDR1 and CDR2 are SQVTM and ANQGSEA. Unmatched junction bases numbered 10, after V lost 5 bases and J lost 7 bases. The CDR3 spans 14 residues. The CDR3 protein is CSVTSDRGTYEAFF. CDR3 DNA sequence: TGCAGCGTTACCTCGGACAGGGGGACATATGAAGCTTTCTTT. The whole variable domain, filled in from reference TRBV29-1 and TRBJ1-1, reads SAVISQKPSRDICQRGTSLTIQCQVDSQVTMMFWYRQQPGQSLTLIATANQGSEATYESGFVIDKFPISRPNLTFSTLTVSNMSPEDSSIYLCSVTSDRGTYEAFFGQGTRLTVV.

The chain carries TRBV7-9 and TRBJ2-2; 7 bases match TRBD1. In germline, CDR1 is SEHNR, CDR2 FQNEAQ (reference sequence). This CDR3 comprises 14 residues. Trimming took 2 bases from V and 4 from J; bases not matched to a gene: 1. The CDR3 nucleotides read TGTGCCAGCAGCTTAACAGGGGTCACCGGGGAGCTGTTTTTT. Protein sequence: CASSLTGVTGELFF.

V and J are TRBV2 and TRBJ1-3; D is possibly TRBD1 (5 bases). Germline V gene lookup returns CDR1 SNHLY and CDR2 FYNNEI. The CDR3 has 16 amino acids. The germline V and J ends were trimmed by 0 bases and 6 bases, with 15 bases remaining between them. The CDR3 region has the DNA TGTGCCAGCAGTGAAGCGCTTGCAGGGAGGAAAAACACCATATATTTT. This translates into CASSEALAGRKNTIYF.

The chain is built from TRBV20-1 and TRBJ2-1; no clear D gene. This CDR3 has 11 residues. CDR1 DFQATT and CDR2 SNEGSKA come from the germline V gene (reference sequence). Trimming removed 4 bases from V and 8 bases from J, with 9 bases in between. CDR3 nucleotides: TGCAGTGCTATTAGCTGGGATGAGCAGTTCTTC. Amino acids: CSAISWDEQFF.

V usage is TRBV4-3 and J usage is TRBJ1-1; the D gene is possibly TRBD1 (6 bases). The CDR3 has 19 amino acids. Looked up from germline, CDR1 is LGHNA and CDR2 is YSLEER. The V and J ends lost 1 base and 2 bases respectively, with 23 bases between them. The CDR3 protein is CASSQVFRYRPQGNTEAFF. The CDR3 DNA reads TGCGCCAGCAGCCAAGTATTTCGGTACCGGCCACAGGGAAACACTGAAGCTTTCTTT.

The sample holds one count of this clone. The rearrangement links TRBV6-1 to TRBJ1-2; 9 bases map to TRBD1. Germline V lookup: CDR1 MNHNS, CDR2 SASEGT. With 0 bases clipped from V and 7 bases from J, the junction kept 9 bases outside the gene matches. The CDR3 totals 16 residues. CDR3 sequence: CASSEARTGGSGGYTF. The CDR3, as DNA: TGTGCCAGCAGTGAAGCGCGCACAGGGGGCTCTGGTGGCTACACCTTC.

The chain carries TRBV7-2 and TRBJ1-2; TRBD1 agrees at 8 bases. Germline V lookup: CDR1 SGHTA, CDR2 FQGNSA. This CDR3 comprises 15 residues. J lost 5 bases, V lost 1 base, and 6 bases had no gene match. For the CDR3, the DNA is TGTGCCAGCAGCTTAGAGCGGACAGGGAGTTATGGCTACACCTTC. This encodes CASSLERTGSYGYTF.

CDR3 region: CASSLGQPNEKLFF. The CDR3 DNA is TGCGCCAGCAGCTTGGGACAGCCTAATGAAAAACTGTTTTTT. This chain connects TRBV5-1 to TRBJ1-4, with D possibly TRBD1 on 5 matching bases. The CDR3 is made up of 14 amino acids. V was shortened by 0 bases and J by 3 bases, with 6 bases between the two germline ends. Germline V gene data show CDR1 as SGHRS and CDR2 as YFSETQ.

Here the CDR3 DNA reads TGTGCCAGCAGCCTATCCCAGGGGACCACTGAAGCTTTCTTT. It translates to CASSLSQGTTEAFF. The rearrangement links TRBV14 to TRBJ1-1; D perhaps matches TRBD1 (6 bases). The CDR3 sequence is 14 residues long. The V and J ends lost 4 bases and 4 bases respectively, with 13 bases between them. Germline V gene lookup returns CDR1 SGHDN and CDR2 FVKESK. The complete variable domain, with remaining parts taken from reference TRBV14 and TRBJ1-1, reads EAGVTQFPSHSVIEKGQTVTLRCDPISGHDNLYWYRRVMGKEIKFLLHFVKESKQDESGMPNNRFLAERTGGTYSTLKVQPAELEDSGVYFCASSLSQGTTEAFFGQGTRLTVV.

The rearrangement joins TRBV19 to TRBJ2-7; D may be TRBD1 (6 bases). The CDR3 contains 15 residues. Trimming took 6 bases from V and 1 from J, leaving 16 bases between them. The V gene's germline CDR1 is LNHDA and CDR2 SQIVND (reference sequence). CDR3 DNA sequence: TGTGCCAGTAGACGTACAGGGTCCCCTTCCTACGAGCAGTACTTC. Translating gives CASRRTGSPSYEQYF. Full variable domain (remainder filled in from reference TRBV19 and TRBJ2-7): DGGITQSPKYLFRKEGQNVTLSCEQNLNHDAMYWYRQDPGQGLRLIYYSQIVNDFQKGDIAEGYSVSREKKESFPLTVTSAQKNPTAFYLCASRRTGSPSYEQYFGPGTRLTVT.

A word on this clone: In the same sample, other DNA sequences code for this CDR3. The chain couples TRBV4-3 to TRBJ2-7; D is unresolved. Trimming pared 1 base from V and 3 bases from J, leaving 7 bases between. The CDR3 has 13 residues. Germline V lookup: CDR1 LGHNA, CDR2 YSLEER. For the CDR3, the DNA is TGCGCCAGCAGCCAAGGGCCGGGCTACGAGCAGTACTTC. Protein: CASSQGPGYEQYF.

J is TRBJ2-1 and V is TRBV9, with TRBD2 matching 9 bases. Germline CDR1 reads SGDLS; CDR2 reads YYNGEE. This CDR3 spans 14 amino acids. V gave up 4 bases and J gave up 3 bases; unmatched junction bases: 2. CDR3 nucleotide sequence: TGTGCCAGCAGCTCTAGCGGGAACTACAATGAGCAGTTCTTC. Residues: CASSSSGNYNEQFF.

The chain is built from TRBV4-2 and TRBJ1-2; perhaps TRBD1 as D (6 bases). Germline V CDR1 and CDR2: LGHNA, YNFKEQ. This CDR3 has 16 residues. The V and J ends lost 0 bases and 4 bases respectively, with 15 bases between them. The DNA for the CDR3 is TGTGCCAGCAGCCAAGAGGCTCGGGACACACTCTATGGCTACACCTTC. Amino acids: CASSQEARDTLYGYTF.

The chain joins TRBV19 to TRBJ2-7; D call uncertain. The CDR3 has 12 amino acids. From germline, CDR1 is LNHDA and CDR2 SQIVND (reference sequence). V was trimmed by 5 bases and J by 3 bases, leaving 8 bases between them. CDR3 loop: CASSSRNYEQYF. In nucleotides, the CDR3 is TGTGCCAGTAGTTCTAGGAACTACGAGCAGTACTTC. The full variable domain, rest sourced from reference TRBV19 and TRBJ2-7, is DGGITQSPKYLFRKEGQNVTLSCEQNLNHDAMYWYRQDPGQGLRLIYYSQIVNDFQKGDIAEGYSVSREKKESFPLTVTSAQKNPTAFYLCASSSRNYEQYFGPGTRLTVT.